This TCR beta chain stems from a study of cytomegalovirus exposure and HLA in healthy donors. This PCR relied on a set of 60 Vbeta primers and 13 Jbeta primers. Sequenced by immunoSEQ multiplex PCR; TCRdb stores in-frame clones only, minus some. The sample holds around 90,000 clones, around 80% seen once. Comment on this clone: Antigen: not known.

Overall study results and limits: Later analysis suggested most CMV-associated TCR beta chains were HLA-restricted.

There are 18 residues in the CDR3. Per the germline V gene, CDR1 is SGHRS and CDR2 is YFSETQ. V lost 4 bases and J lost 1; bases outside the gene matches: 11. Material: PBMCs. This clonotype originated in a man aged 25 to 45 in good health and CMV-seronegative. The chain uses TRBV5-1 and TRBJ2-3; 11 positions agree with TRBD2. DNA for the CDR3: TGCGCCAGCAGCCTGGGGGCTAGCGGGAGGTGGGGCACAGATACGCAGTATTTT. Protein: CASSLGASGRWGTDTQYF. The full variable domain, in which reference TRBV5-1 and TRBJ2-3 provide the parts outside the CDR3, is KAGVTQTPRYLIKTRGQQVTLSCSPISGHRSVSWYQQTPGQGLQFLFEYFSETQRNKGNFPGRFSGRQFSNSRSEMNVSTLELGDSALYLCASSLGASGRWGTDTQYFGPGTRLTVL.